This entry lists 18 T cell receptor beta chains sequenced from one sample in a study of shared clonotypes between healthy human individuals. This table comes from immunoSEQ multiplex PCR, and its TCRdb copy is limited to in-frame clones, with some not included. Altogether approximately 2.5 million clones are present, roughly nine tenths being singletons, with the ten largest covering under 0.15%. The sample consisted of naive CD4+ T cells sorted from blood. Described subset: CD45RA+ positively selected. Receptor source: a young man in good health.

The chain couples TRBV10-3 to TRBJ2-3; 7 bases are a match to TRBD2. Per germline, CDR1 ENHRY and CDR2 SYGVKD. The CDR3 is 17 residues long. V was clipped by 4 bases and J by 2 bases; unmatched bases: 12. DNA of the CDR3: TGTGCCATCAGTGGGACGTCTAGCGGAACAATCACAGATACGCAGTATTTT. Protein product: CAISGTSSGTITDTQYF.

The gene calls are TRBV5-4 and TRBJ1-1; D is undetermined. Trimming took off 4 bases at V and 3 bases at J, with 7 bases between the two ends. Looked up from germline, CDR1 is SGHNT and CDR2 is YYREEE (reference sequence). The CDR3 consists of 12 residues. The CDR3 spells CASSLEHTEAFF. As DNA, the CDR3 is TGTGCCAGCAGCCTAGAACACACTGAAGCTTTCTTT. Full variable domain (outside the CDR3, taken from reference TRBV5-4 and TRBJ1-1): ETGVTQSPTHLIKTRGQQVTLRCSSQSGHNTVSWYQQALGQGPQFIFQYYREEENGRGNFPPRFSGLQFPNYSSELNVNALELDDSALYLCASSLEHTEAFFGQGTRLTVV.

The V call is TRBV10-1, the J call TRBJ2-1; 12 nucleotides agree with TRBD2. CDR3 length: 16 amino acids. Germline CDR1 WNHNN, CDR2 SYGVQD (reference sequence). Trimming took 2 bases from V and 5 from J; bases not matched to a gene: 4. DNA for the CDR3: TGCGCCAGCAGTGAGCTGGGACTAGCGGGCCACAATGAGCAGTTCTTC. It translates to CASSELGLAGHNEQFF.

Remarks on this clone: The same CDR3 also results from other DNA sequences found in this sample. This chain joins TRBV19 and TRBJ1-2, with 10 nucleotides matching TRBD1. This CDR3 region has 14 residues. J gave up 5 bases and V 3 bases, and 3 bases lay outside the gene matches. Germline CDR1 is LNHDA and CDR2 is SQIVND (reference sequence). CDR3 amino acids: CASSMGQGPYGYTF. The CDR3 region has the DNA TGTGCCAGTAGTATGGGACAGGGGCCGTATGGCTACACCTTC.

This sequence joins TRBV28 and TRBJ2-2; 8 bases match TRBD2. The trim removed 5 bases at V and 0 bases at J, leaving 5 bases unmatched. Germline V gene sequence: CDR1 MDHEN, CDR2 SYDVKM. This CDR3 is built from 16 residues. The CDR3 DNA is TGTGCCAGCAGTCTGACTAGCGCTTCGAACACCGGGGAGCTGTTTTTT. Protein: CASSLTSASNTGELFF.

This chain connects TRBV9 to TRBJ2-1; 7 bases map to TRBD2. The germline gives CDR1 SGDLS, CDR2 YYNGEE. The V segment lost 5 bases and the J segment 4 bases; nucleotides outside the gene matches: 9. The CDR3 loop spans 15 amino acids. CDR3: CASSATSDSYNEQFF. The CDR3 coding sequence is TGTGCCAGCAGTGCAACTAGCGACTCATACAATGAGCAGTTCTTC. Together with reference TRBV9 and TRBJ2-1, the CDR3 gives the full variable domain: DSGVTQTPKHLITATGQRVTLRCSPRSGDLSVYWYQQSLDQGLQFLIQYYNGEERAKGNILERFSAQQFPDLHSELNLSSLELGDSALYFCASSATSDSYNEQFFGPGTRLTVL.

The rearrangement uses TRBV7-2 and TRBJ2-2; 7 nucleotides match TRBD2. The trim removed 5 bases at V and 7 bases at J, leaving 19 bases unmatched. Per the germline V gene, CDR1 is SGHTA and CDR2 is FQGNSA. The CDR3 length is 18 residues. In DNA form, the CDR3 reads TGTGCCAGCAGCGGCCCGGGACCGATCGTAGCGGGTTACGGGGAGCTGTTTTTT. Translating gives CASSGPGPIVAGYGELFF. The variable domain in full, completed from reference TRBV7-2 and TRBJ2-2, reads GAGVSQSPSNKVTEKGKDVELRCDPISGHTALYWYRQSLGQGLEFLIYFQGNSAPDKSGLPSDRFSAERTGGSVSTLTIQRTQQEDSAVYLCASSGPGPIVAGYGELFFGEGSRLTVL.

The chain joins TRBV6-5 to TRBJ1-2; D gene uncertain. V gave up 1 base and J gave up 6 bases, with 12 bases separating them. There are 14 residues in the CDR3. Germline lookup yields CDR1 MNHEY and CDR2 SVGAGI. The CDR3 loop is CASSYLSVQDGYTF. The DNA for the CDR3 is TGTGCCAGCAGTTACTTATCGGTTCAGGATGGCTACACCTTC.

With respect to this clone: This sample also contains other DNA sequences that code for the same CDR3. This chain connects TRBV9 to TRBJ2-1, with 11 bases that match TRBD2. V gave up 3 bases and J gave up 3 bases; unmatched junction bases: 2. There are 15 residues in the CDR3. CDR1 and CDR2 (germline): SGDLS, YYNGEE. The CDR3 region is CASSATSGSYNEQFF. CDR3 nucleotides: TGTGCCAGCAGCGCTACTAGCGGGAGCTACAATGAGCAGTTCTTC. The complete variable domain, with remaining parts taken from reference TRBV9 and TRBJ2-1, reads DSGVTQTPKHLITATGQRVTLRCSPRSGDLSVYWYQQSLDQGLQFLIQYYNGEERAKGNILERFSAQQFPDLHSELNLSSLELGDSALYFCASSATSGSYNEQFFGPGTRLTVL.

For this clone: At the DNA level, this CDR3 is encoded by other sequences in the same sample as well. CDR3 nucleotide sequence: TGTGCCAGCAGCTTATCCACAGATACGCAGTATTTT. It yields the protein CASSLSTDTQYF. V usage is TRBV7-9 and J usage is TRBJ2-3; unclear D gene. This CDR3 is built from 12 residues. Germline lookup yields CDR1 SEHNR and CDR2 FQNEAQ (reference sequence). Trimming took off 2 bases at V and 2 bases at J, with 2 bases between the two ends.

As regards this clone: The same CDR3 is also encoded by other DNA sequences in this sample. The chain recombines TRBV7-9 with TRBJ1-2; the match to TRBD1 covers 7 bases. This CDR3 contains 13 residues. Germline loops: CDR1 SEHNR, CDR2 FQNEAQ (reference sequence). With V trimmed by 5 bases and J by 4 bases, 4 bases remained unmatched. The CDR3 DNA is TGTGCCAGCAGCCTCAGGGGGGGCTATGGCTACACCTTC. Amino acids: CASSLRGGYGYTF.

The V and J genes are TRBV28 and TRBJ2-1; D may correspond to TRBD1 or TRBD2 (7 bases each). CDR3 size: 17 residues. Trimming stripped 3 bases from V and 0 bases from J, with 15 bases between. Germline V gene data show CDR1 as MDHEN and CDR2 as SYDVKM. This CDR3 is CASSFDPGGGSYNEQFF. As DNA, the CDR3 is TGTGCCAGCAGTTTCGACCCAGGGGGGGGCTCCTACAATGAGCAGTTCTTC.

The genes are TRBV19 and TRBJ2-7, with 7 bases lining up with TRBD1. This CDR3 comprises 14 residues. Trimming at V came to 4 bases and at J to 2 bases, leaving 5 bases not matched to a gene. CDR1 and CDR2 (germline): LNHDA, SQIVND (reference sequence). The CDR3: CASSTGTVAYEQYF. CDR3 bases: TGTGCCAGTAGTACCGGGACAGTGGCCTACGAGCAGTACTTC.

Comments on this clone: Within the sample, other DNA sequences also encode this same CDR3. This chain links TRBV5-1 with TRBJ1-2; 7 nucleotides align to TRBD1. Germline-derived CDR1 and CDR2 are SGHRS and YFSETQ. The CDR3 totals 16 residues. V lost 0 bases to trimming and J lost 0 bases; unmatched junction nucleotides: 5. CDR3 DNA: TGCGCCAGCAGCTTGGTGCCGGGACAGTCTAACTATGGCTACACCTTC. Amino acid sequence: CASSLVPGQSNYGYTF. The full variable domain, in which reference TRBV5-1 and TRBJ1-2 provide the parts outside the CDR3, is KAGVTQTPRYLIKTRGQQVTLSCSPISGHRSVSWYQQTPGQGLQFLFEYFSETQRNKGNFPGRFSGRQFSNSRSEMNVSTLELGDSALYLCASSLVPGQSNYGYTFGSGTRLTVV.

The chain combines TRBV6-5 with TRBJ1-2; D gene unclear. CDR1 is MNHEY, CDR2 SVGAGI, per germline. This CDR3 spans 13 amino acids. V was trimmed by 4 bases and J by 9 bases, leaving 15 bases between them. The CDR3 DNA reads as TGTGCCAGCAGTTCGCTGGGCGTCGGAAGCTACACCTTC. The encoded protein is CASSSLGVGSYTF.

The rearrangement links TRBV2 to TRBJ1-6; D uncertain. With 3 bases removed from V and 4 bases from J, the gap between germline ends came to 7 bases. Germline loops: CDR1 SNHLY, CDR2 FYNNEI. This CDR3 has 14 amino acids. The CDR3 nucleotides read TGTGCCAGCAGTGACAGACAATATAATTCACCCCTCCACTTT. It specifies CASSDRQYNSPLHF.

This chain joins TRBV30 and TRBJ2-7; TRBD2 aligns across 8 bases. CDR3 size: 16 residues. Germline lookup yields CDR1 GTSNPN and CDR2 SVGIG (reference sequence). Unmatched junction bases numbered 7, after V lost 0 bases and J lost 0 bases. Here the CDR3 reads CAWSVLRGASSYEQYF. CDR3 DNA sequence: TGTGCCTGGAGTGTACTGCGGGGGGCCAGCTCCTACGAGCAGTACTTC.

V and J are TRBV11-2 and TRBJ1-5; TRBD1 might be the D (5 bases). The CDR3 has 14 amino acids. V shed 9 bases and J shed 7 bases, with 19 bases lying between them. The germline V gene encodes CDR1 SGHAT and CDR2 FQNNGV. CDR3 region: CASPQGKKRQPQHF. For the CDR3, the DNA is TGTGCCAGTCCGCAGGGTAAGAAGAGGCAGCCCCAGCATTTT. Complete variable domain (other parts from reference TRBV11-2 and TRBJ1-5): EAGVAQSPRYKIIEKRQSVAFWCNPISGHATLYWYQQILGQGPKLLIQFQNNGVVDDSQLPKDRFSAERLKGVDSTLKIQPAKLEDSAVYLCASPQGKKRQPQHFGDGTRLSIL.